Here is one TCR beta chain with its context. The CDR3 is 14 amino acids. How the authors handled the data: Estimation of nucleated cell counts was performed using reference gene primer amplification. Method: immunoSEQ multiplex PCR; TCRdb's copy keeps in-frame clones and lacks some. That table gives V, J and clone size, and the DNA gave D and trimming. The top ten hold about 29% of the sample, which has 150,000 to 170,000 clones, about 80% seen once. These data originate in a study of blood T cell repertoires in COVID-19. Study background: COVID-19 samples collected from the United States, Italy and Spain covered acute and convalescent phases. T cells, B-cell-depleted T cells, or PBMCs provided the cDNA or gDNA that served as material.

The chain couples TRBV21-1 to TRBJ1-2; the table assigns TRBD1, which was not confirmed against the DNA. TRBV21-1 constitutes a pseudogene. This receptor was identified in a woman aged 55-70 years with acute or convalescent COVID-19. Sequencing used peripheral blood. CDR3 loop: CASARQAEGYGYTF. The CDR3 DNA is TGTGCCAGCGCTCGACAGGCCGAGGGGTATGGCTACACCTTC.